This passage covers 24 T cell receptor beta chains from one sample sequenced in a study of blood T cell repertoires in COVID-19. Some clones are missing from TCRdb's copy, which holds only in-frame ones; the method was immunoSEQ multiplex PCR. The sample has 190,000 or so clones; roughly 84% are singletons. Input material: peripheral blood. All receptors derive from a woman of 80 years or more with acute or convalescent COVID-19.

This clone was seen at least ten times. Additional DNA sequences in this sample encode the identical CDR3. The chain recombines TRBV5-5 with TRBJ2-5; TRBD2 matches at 12 bases. The CDR3 totals 16 residues. Trimming at V came to 0 bases and at J to 5 bases, leaving 5 bases not matched to a gene. Germline assignment: CDR1 SGHKS and CDR2 YYEKEE (reference sequence). In nucleotides, the CDR3 is TGTGCCAGCAGCTTGGAGCTAGCGGGAGGGAGGGAGACCCAGTACTTC. This translates into CASSLELAGGRETQYF. The full variable domain, in which reference TRBV5-5 and TRBJ2-5 provide the parts outside the CDR3, is DAGVTQSPTHLIKTRGQQVTLRCSPISGHKSVSWYQQVLGQGPQFIFQYYEKEERGRGNFPDRFSARQFPNYSSELNVNALLLGDSALYLCASSLELAGGRETQYFGPGTRLLVL.

J is TRBJ1-5 and V is TRBV19; the D gene is possibly TRBD1 (6 bases). The length of the CDR3 is 14 residues. Germline V gene lookup returns CDR1 LNHDA and CDR2 SQIVND (reference sequence). V gave up 6 bases and J gave up 0 bases, with 9 bases separating them. CDR3 region: CASSGQYSNQPQHF. The CDR3 nucleotides are TGTGCCAGTAGCGGACAGTATAGCAATCAGCCCCAGCATTTT.

The chain uses TRBV29-1 and TRBJ2-5; a weak D match, TRBD2 (6 bases). Looked up from germline, CDR1 is SQVTM and CDR2 is ANQGSEA. V shed 2 bases and J shed 5 bases, with 15 bases lying between them. The CDR3 has 14 amino acids. The CDR3 DNA sequence: TGCAGCGTTGAATATGGGGGGAGAGGGGAGACCCAGTACTTC. Translating it yields CSVEYGGRGETQYF.

The chain recombines TRBV4-1 with TRBJ2-3, with 14 bases lining up with TRBD2. CDR1 and CDR2 from the germline V gene are MGHRA and YSYEKL. The CDR3 is 17 residues long. The junction had 8 bases not matched to a gene; V was cut back by 6 bases and J by 3 bases. Here the CDR3 reads CASSRGLAGDVTDTQYF. The DNA of the CDR3 is TGCGCCAGCAGTCGGGGACTAGCGGGAGATGTTACAGATACGCAGTATTTT.

The chain recombines TRBV11-2 with TRBJ2-7, with 7 nucleotides matching TRBD2. This CDR3 region has 14 residues. Trimming removed 4 bases from V and 3 bases from J; junction bases left unmatched: 6. The germline V gene has CDR1 SGHAT and CDR2 FQNNGV. For the CDR3, the DNA is TGTGCCAGCAGCTCCTGGAAGCGGGGCTACGAGCAGTACTTC. Translating it yields CASSSWKRGYEQYF.

This clone was seen a few times. This rearrangement joins TRBV12-3 or TRBV12-4 to TRBJ1-1; TRBD1 might be the D (6 bases). CDR3 size: 13 residues. The V end was cut by 6 bases, the J end by 4 bases, with 12 bases between. CDR3 in DNA: TGTGCCAGCAGCCCCAGGGGTAGCACTGAAGCTTTCTTT. Translated: CASSPRGSTEAFF.

The chain carries TRBV4-1 and TRBJ1-2; 10 bases agree with TRBD1. CDR1 and CDR2 from the germline V gene are MGHRA and YSYEKL. CDR3 length: 15 residues. The V and J ends lost 4 bases and 6 bases, in that order; junction bases with no gene match: 8. The CDR3 loop is CASSPPWGQGNGYTF. For the CDR3, the DNA is TGCGCCAGCAGCCCCCCCTGGGGACAGGGGAATGGCTACACCTTC.

A few counts support this clone. This chain links TRBV28 with TRBJ1-5, with 9 bases that match TRBD1. Germline assignment: CDR1 MDHEN and CDR2 SYDVKM. Trimming cost V 6 bases and J 0 bases; bases outside gene matches: 12. This CDR3 is built from 18 residues. The chain's CDR3 is CASSSGQGYIFSNQPQHF. CDR3 bases: TGTGCCAGCAGCTCCGGACAGGGGTACATTTTTAGCAATCAGCCCCAGCATTTT.

The chain uses TRBV7-9 and TRBJ1-1; 7 bases line up with TRBD1. V dropped 5 bases and J dropped 5; count of bases not matched to a gene: 5. The germline V gene has CDR1 SEHNR and CDR2 FQNEAQ (reference sequence). The CDR3 contains 13 residues. This CDR3 is CASSLTGVTEAFF. The CDR3 region has the DNA TGTGCCAGCAGCCTTACAGGGGTAACTGAAGCTTTCTTT.

The table lists this clone with a few counts. The chain is built from TRBV19 and TRBJ2-7, with D possibly matching TRBD1 (6 bases). The CDR3 runs to 14 residues. V gave up 6 bases and J gave up 3 bases, with 15 bases separating them. In germline, CDR1 is LNHDA, CDR2 SQIVND (reference sequence). This chain's CDR3 is CASRTTGMGYEQYF. Here the CDR3 DNA reads TGTGCCAGTAGGACTACAGGGATGGGCTACGAGCAGTACTTC.

V usage is TRBV3-1 (or the pseudogene TRBV3-2) and J usage is TRBJ2-5; D is possibly TRBD1 (5 bases). The CDR3 has 14 amino acids. V lost 1 base and J lost 5, with 11 bases in between. Germline CDR1 and CDR2: LGHDT and YNNKEL (reference sequence). CDR3 region: CASSQAAGHETQYF. As DNA, the CDR3 is TGTGCCAGCAGCCAAGCCGCAGGGCACGAGACCCAGTACTTC.

The count of this clone is one. The chain recombines TRBV15 with TRBJ1-2; no clear D. V gave up 4 bases and J gave up 4 bases, with 13 bases separating them. The CDR3 totals 14 residues. Per the germline V gene, CDR1 is LNHNV and CDR2 is YYDKDF (reference sequence). The CDR3 bases are TGTGCCACCAGCAATGAGTTCGCCCCCTATGGCTACACCTTC. It encodes CATSNEFAPYGYTF.

This clone has more than one count but fewer than ten. V and J are TRBV5-1 and TRBJ1-1; a possible D gene is TRBD1 (6 bases). CDR3 size: 15 residues. V lost 7 bases and J lost 2, with 18 bases in between. The germline gives CDR1 SGHRS, CDR2 YFSETQ. CDR3 sequence: CASSPGAGGNTEAFF. The CDR3 nucleotides read TGCGCCAGCTCCCCAGGGGCGGGAGGTAACACTGAAGCTTTCTTT.

The chain carries TRBV20-1 and TRBJ1-5; D may be TRBD1 (6 bases). Germline V gene lookup returns CDR1 DFQATT and CDR2 SNEGSKA (reference sequence). Trimming took 3 bases from V and 5 from J, leaving 11 bases between them. The CDR3 loop spans 13 amino acids. DNA of the CDR3: TGCAGTGCTAGTAAACAGGGAGATCAGCCCCAGCATTTT. Protein sequence: CSASKQGDQPQHF.

The chain joins TRBV7-2 to TRBJ1-3; D is unresolved. The CDR3 runs to 11 residues. The germline V gene has CDR1 SGHTA and CDR2 FQGNSA. Between the trimmed V and J ends, which lost 5 bases and 8 bases, there was a span of 7 bases. This CDR3 is CASSEIDTIYF. CDR3 in DNA: TGTGCCAGCAGCGAGATTGACACCATATATTTT.

The gene calls are TRBV4-3 and TRBJ1-2, with unresolved D. V lost 1 base and J 0 bases, leaving 6 bases between the germline ends. The CDR3 spans 14 residues. Looked up from germline, CDR1 is LGHNA and CDR2 is YSLEER. This CDR3 reads CASSQVQTNYGYTF. The CDR3 DNA follows: TGCGCCAGCAGCCAAGTACAGACTAACTATGGCTACACCTTC.

This clone was seen only a few times. Additional DNA sequences in this sample encode the identical CDR3. The chain recombines TRBV7-8 with TRBJ1-5; 7 nucleotides align to TRBD1. The CDR3 covers 14 residues. Unmatched junction bases numbered 5, after V lost 3 bases and J lost 6 bases. Germline-derived CDR1 and CDR2 are SGHVS and FQNEAQ. The CDR3 nucleotides read TGTGCCAGCAGCTTCGACAGGGTAGGTCAGCCCCAGCATTTT. Translation: CASSFDRVGQPQHF.

The chain couples TRBV7-2 to TRBJ1-4, with D possibly TRBD1 on 5 matching bases. This CDR3 is built from 13 residues. Germline V gene sequence: CDR1 SGHTA, CDR2 FQGNSA. V dropped 6 bases and J dropped 8 bases, with 13 bases sitting between them. The CDR3 reads CASRGGEGEKLFF. In DNA form, the CDR3 reads TGTGCCAGCAGAGGAGGGGAGGGGGAAAAACTGTTTTTT. The full variable domain, completed using reference TRBV7-2 and TRBJ1-4, is GAGVSQSPSNKVTEKGKDVELRCDPISGHTALYWYRQSLGQGLEFLIYFQGNSAPDKSGLPSDRFSAERTGGSVSTLTIQRTQQEDSAVYLCASRGGEGEKLFFGSGTQLSVL.

The chain recombines TRBV19 with TRBJ1-2; the match to TRBD1 covers 7 bases. Germline CDR1 LNHDA, CDR2 SQIVND (reference sequence). The CDR3 is 14 residues long. J gave up 4 bases and V 2 bases, and 4 bases lay outside the gene matches. CDR3 sequence (DNA): TGTGCCAGTAGTATACAGGGGGGAATCTATGGCTACACCTTC. Its protein is CASSIQGGIYGYTF.

CDR3 amino acids: CASSDYPGDRSEKLFF. The CDR3 DNA sequence: TGTGCCAGCAGTGACTATCCAGGGGACAGATCTGAAAAACTGTTTTTT. The V call is TRBV2, the J call TRBJ1-4; 7 bases fit TRBD1. This CDR3 is 16 amino acids long. Losses at the gene ends were 3 bases for V and 7 bases for J; bases not matched to a gene: 11. Germline CDR1 reads SNHLY; CDR2 reads FYNNEI.

This chain links TRBV7-2 with TRBJ2-2, with 10 bases lining up with TRBD1. Germline CDR1 and CDR2: SGHTA and FQGNSA. The ends lost 4 bases at V and 4 bases at J; junction bases unmatched: 9. The CDR3 contains 17 residues. CDR3 bases: TGTGCCAGCAGCTCGCCCCCGGGACAGGGGCGCACCGGGGAGCTGTTTTTT. Protein product: CASSSPPGQGRTGELFF.

V and J are TRBV5-5 and TRBJ2-2; the D is unclear. The V end was cut by 3 bases, the J end by 0 bases, with 6 bases between. The CDR3 is 14 residues long. CDR1 and CDR2 from the germline V gene are SGHKS and YYEKEE (reference sequence). CDR3 loop: CASSSDTNTGELFF. The DNA of the CDR3 is TGTGCCAGCAGCTCCGACACGAACACCGGGGAGCTGTTTTTT.

There are a few counts of this clone. CDR3 sequence: CASSKEYGLRTYNEQFF. CDR3 DNA: TGTGCCAGCAGCAAGGAGTACGGACTAAGGACTTACAATGAGCAGTTCTTC. This chain joins TRBV5-8 and TRBJ2-1, with D possibly matching TRBD2 (6 bases). There are 17 residues in the CDR3. Germline CDR1 reads SGHTS; CDR2 reads YDEGEE. V lost 4 bases, J lost 4 bases, and 21 bases lay in between.

This clone has just a few counts. The chain uses TRBV19 and TRBJ2-5; D call uncertain. Germline V CDR1 and CDR2: LNHDA, SQIVND (reference sequence). Trimming removed 4 bases at V and 5 bases at J, with 8 bases between. The CDR3 length is 12 residues. The CDR3 sequence is CASSRSRETQYF. The CDR3 nucleotides read TGTGCCAGTAGTAGGTCCCGGGAGACCCAGTACTTC. Filled out from reference TRBV19 and TRBJ2-5, the complete variable domain reads DGGITQSPKYLFRKEGQNVTLSCEQNLNHDAMYWYRQDPGQGLRLIYYSQIVNDFQKGDIAEGYSVSREKKESFPLTVTSAQKNPTAFYLCASSRSRETQYFGPGTRLLVL.